The 15 T cell receptor beta chains given below trace back to one sample, sequenced in a study of CD8 T cells in ankylosing spondylitis. Regarding the study as a whole: There was a TCR beta motif, made of several highly homologous variants, that appeared characteristic of ankylosing spondylitis blood.

TCRdb ran MiXCR on the 5' RACE reads and lists one entry per CDR3 protein. The sample has hundreds of thousands of distinct CDR3 sequences, 10% to 15% seen once. These receptors have no identified antigens. Source material: blood, either unsorted or a sorted T cell fraction (not recorded which). These TCRs come from a male donor with ankylosing spondylitis.

This clonotype turned up a few times. This chain connects TRBV5-1 to TRBJ2-7, with D possibly being TRBD2 (6 bases). Between the trimmed V and J ends, which lost 6 bases and 2 bases, there was a span of 18 bases. Per germline, CDR1 SGHRS and CDR2 YFSETQ. This CDR3 comprises 15 residues. The CDR3 loop reads CASKPLAGPAYEQYF. The CDR3 coding sequence is TGCGCCAGCAAACCGCTCGCGGGACCCGCCTACGAGCAGTACTTC.

The chain uses TRBV23-1 and TRBJ2-2, with D uncertain. TRBV23-1 is classed as an ORF, of uncertain function. The V end was cut by 0 bases, the J end by 4 bases, with 12 bases between. The CDR3 has 16 amino acids. This CDR3 reads CASSQSAVVSTGELFF. The DNA for the CDR3 is TGCGCCAGCAGTCAATCTGCGGTTGTTAGCACCGGGGAGCTGTTTTTT.

This clonotype was observed at least ten times. The gene calls are TRBV5-1 and TRBJ1-1; TRBD1 aligns across 8 bases. Looked up from germline, CDR1 is SGHRS and CDR2 is YFSETQ. This CDR3 spans 14 amino acids. The V segment lost 4 bases and the J segment 3 bases; nucleotides outside the gene matches: 5. The DNA for the CDR3 is TGCGCCAGCAGCCTACCACAGGGGGACACTGAAGCTTTCTTT. The encoded protein is CASSLPQGDTEAFF.

This clonotype was picked up a small number of times. This chain connects TRBV12-3 or TRBV12-4 to TRBJ1-6; D is unclear. Trimming pared 1 base from V and 9 bases from J, leaving 7 bases between. This CDR3 has 13 residues. The CDR3: CASSLDGSSPLHF. CDR3 coding DNA: TGTGCCAGCAGTTTAGATGGCAGTTCACCCCTCCACTTT.

This clonotype was seen more than once but under ten times. The gene calls are TRBV10-3 and TRBJ2-7, with 14 bases that match TRBD2. In germline, CDR1 is ENHRY, CDR2 SYGVKD. The CDR3 covers 15 residues. Trimming removed 4 bases from V and 5 bases from J; junction bases left unmatched: 4. The CDR3 DNA reads TGTGCCATCAGTGGGGGACTAGCGGGAGCCAACGAGCAGTACTTC. It translates to CAISGGLAGANEQYF.

This chain links TRBV5-1 with TRBJ1-4; D is unclear. V was pared by 1 base and J by 6 bases, with 10 bases between. This CDR3 comprises 14 residues. Germline V gene data show CDR1 as SGHRS and CDR2 as YFSETQ. This CDR3 reads CASSLIPGDEKLFF. DNA for the CDR3: TGCGCCAGCAGCTTGATACCCGGCGATGAAAAACTGTTTTTT.

This clonotype was recorded at least ten times. V gene TRBV4-2 combines with J gene TRBJ1-5, with a tentative D call TRBD1 (5 bases). Germline V gene data show CDR1 as LGHNA and CDR2 as YNFKEQ. The V and J ends lost 4 bases and 6 bases respectively, with 10 bases between them. This CDR3 is 13 amino acids long. The CDR3: CASSPNGGQPQHF. The CDR3 DNA follows: TGTGCCAGCAGCCCGAACGGGGGTCAGCCCCAGCATTTT.

The V and J genes are TRBV15 and TRBJ1-3; 7 positions match TRBD1. The V and J ends lost 4 bases and 1 base, in that order; junction bases with no gene match: 4. The CDR3 covers 15 residues. Germline-derived CDR1 and CDR2 are LNHNV and YYDKDF (reference sequence). CDR3 nucleotide sequence: TGTGCCACCAGCATCGGGACAGTATCTGGAAACACCATATATTTT. Translated: CATSIGTVSGNTIYF.

The chain has TRBV20-1 and TRBJ1-5; maybe TRBD1 (5 bases). Trimming took 8 bases from V and 7 from J, leaving 15 bases between them. The CDR3 sequence is 12 residues long. Per germline, CDR1 DFQATT and CDR2 SNEGSKA (reference sequence). The CDR3: CSIAGQNQPQHF. Here the CDR3 DNA reads TGCAGTATAGCAGGGCAGAACCAGCCCCAGCATTTT.

This clonotype was detected only a few times. This chain connects TRBV5-1 to TRBJ2-5; the match to TRBD2 covers 9 bases. V dropped 0 bases and J dropped 4; count of bases not matched to a gene: 10. The germline V gene has CDR1 SGHRS and CDR2 YFSETQ. CDR3 length equals 17 residues. The CDR3 DNA is TGCGCCAGCAGCTTGGCCCTAATAGCGGGAGAGGGAGAGACCCAGTACTTC. Protein sequence: CASSLALIAGEGETQYF.

The gene calls are TRBV10-3 and TRBJ2-7, with D perhaps matching TRBD1 (5 bases). V lost 10 bases, J lost 7 bases, and 17 bases lay in between. Per germline, CDR1 ENHRY and CDR2 SYGVKD. This CDR3 region has 12 residues. CDR3 in amino acids: CATNRPGNEQYF. In DNA, the CDR3 is TGTGCCACGAACAGGCCAGGGAATGAGCAGTACTTC.

The rearrangement links TRBV11-3 to TRBJ2-1, with D uncertain. Trimming cost V 5 bases and J 2 bases, with 13 bases left between them. The CDR3 sequence is 15 residues long. CDR1 SGHNT and CDR2 YENEEA come from the germline V gene. Here the CDR3 reads CASSRGGDTYNEQFF. Written as DNA, the CDR3 is TGTGCCAGCAGCAGAGGCGGAGACACCTACAATGAGCAGTTCTTC.

The V and J genes are TRBV20-1 and TRBJ1-1; tentatively, D is TRBD1 (6 bases). Germline assignment: CDR1 DFQATT and CDR2 SNEGSKA (reference sequence). Trimming removed 5 bases at V and 3 bases at J, with 13 bases between. The CDR3 covers 13 residues. The CDR3, as DNA: TGCAGTGCTCGGACCCCAGGGGACACTGAAGCTTTCTTT. As protein: CSARTPGDTEAFF.

The chain has TRBV7-6 and TRBJ1-1; D gene unclear. Per germline, CDR1 SGHVS and CDR2 FNYEAQ. V was clipped by 2 bases and J by 0 bases, with 7 bases between them. The length of the CDR3 is 14 residues. Written as DNA, the CDR3 is TGTGCCAGCAGCTTAAGCATGCTGAACACTGAAGCTTTCTTT. Translation: CASSLSMLNTEAFF.

CDR3: CSASQRGRGETQYF. DNA for the CDR3: TGCAGTGCTTCCCAGCGGGGGAGAGGGGAGACCCAGTACTTC. The chain combines TRBV20-1 with TRBJ2-5, with TRBD2 matching 8 bases. The CDR3 runs 14 residues. CDR1 is DFQATT, CDR2 SNEGSKA, per germline (reference sequence). J lost 5 bases, V lost 5 bases, and 10 bases had no gene match.